Listed here is a single T cell receptor beta chain. The source of the sample is a study of blood T cell repertoires in COVID-19. About the research overall: The United States, Italy and Spain were the sources of the acute and convalescent COVID-19 samples. T cells, B-cell-depleted T cells, or PBMCs supplied cDNA or gDNA.

Source study methods: Estimation of nucleated cell counts relied on the amplification of reference gene primers. Generated by immunoSEQ multiplex PCR, the TCRdb table keeps only in-frame clones and is missing some. V and J calls and clone size follow that table, whereas D and trimming were derived from the DNA. The sample shows around 100,000 clones, roughly 86% of them seen only once. Germline values: CDR1 SGHTA, CDR2 FQGNSA. The CDR3 is 13 residues long. Trimming shortened V by 5 bases and J by 7 bases, and 12 bases separated the two germline ends. This clonotype was obtained from a man in his forties or fifties with active or convalescent COVID-19. Material for sequencing was peripheral blood. The V gene is TRBV7-2, the J gene TRBJ2-1; D may be TRBD1 (6 bases). DNA of the CDR3: TGTGCCAGCAGCAGACGCAGGGGAAATGAGCAGTTCTTC. Translation gives CASSRRRGNEQFF.